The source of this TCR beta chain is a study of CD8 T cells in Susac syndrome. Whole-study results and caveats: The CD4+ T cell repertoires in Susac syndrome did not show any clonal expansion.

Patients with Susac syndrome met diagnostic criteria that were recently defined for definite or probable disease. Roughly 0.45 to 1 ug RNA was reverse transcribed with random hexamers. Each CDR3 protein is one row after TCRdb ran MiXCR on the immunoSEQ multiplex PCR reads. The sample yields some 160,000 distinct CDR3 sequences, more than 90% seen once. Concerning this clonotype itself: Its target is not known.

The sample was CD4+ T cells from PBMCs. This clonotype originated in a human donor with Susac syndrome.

DNA of the CDR3: TGTGCCACCAGCAGAGGGGACAGCCAAGAGACCCAGTACTTC. Amino acid sequence: CATSRGDSQETQYF. The V and J genes are TRBV15 and TRBJ2-5; 7 bases are shared with TRBD1. Germline CDR1 is LNHNV and CDR2 is YYDKDF (reference sequence). V lost 1 base, J lost 1 base, and 0 bases stayed unmatched. The CDR3 runs 14 residues.